This is a list of T cell receptor beta chains from one sample in a study of cytomegalovirus exposure and HLA in healthy donors. Profiling relied on immunoSEQ multiplex PCR, and the TCRdb table lists in-frame clones only, not all of them. The sample holds about 140,000 clones; 85% to 90% are singletons and the top ten take 7.5% to 8.5%. The specimen was PBMCs. These receptors came from a young woman in good health and CMV-seropositive. The CDR3 runs from the conserved cysteine through the conserved F or W. Each record gives: V gene, J gene, CDR3 protein.

v_call: TRBV7-9
j_call: TRBJ1-4
cdr3_aa: CASSPGQLEKLFF

v_call: TRBV6-5
j_call: TRBJ1-3
cdr3_aa: CASSPDREVNTIYF

v_call: TRBV28
j_call: TRBJ2-1
cdr3_aa: CASSLLVYNEQFF

v_call: TRBV27
j_call: TRBJ2-7
cdr3_aa: CASSLDRYSYEQYF

v_call: TRBV7-2
j_call: TRBJ1-6
cdr3_aa: CASSLVGGLGSPLHF

v_call: TRBV4-1
j_call: TRBJ2-2
cdr3_aa: CASSQGAGGNTGELFF

v_call: TRBV7-2
j_call: TRBJ1-5
cdr3_aa: CASSLAPSGANQPQHF

v_call: TRBV6-6
j_call: TRBJ2-1
cdr3_aa: CASSHWTTHNEQFF

v_call: TRBV27
j_call: TRBJ2-2
cdr3_aa: CASRTGVTGELFF

v_call: TRBV5-1
j_call: TRBJ2-2
cdr3_aa: CASSLGTSNTGELFF

v_call: TRBV2
j_call: TRBJ1-5
cdr3_aa: CASRDRVNNQPQHF

v_call: TRBV7-6
j_call: TRBJ1-1
cdr3_aa: CASSSGQGAPEAFF

v_call: TRBV2
j_call: TRBJ2-2
cdr3_aa: CASRTQTSNTGELFF

v_call: TRBV29-1
j_call: TRBJ2-1
cdr3_aa: CSVVPSGGAGYNEQFF

v_call: TRBV2
j_call: TRBJ2-7
cdr3_aa: CASSGDIRYEQYF

v_call: TRBV5-1
j_call: TRBJ2-7
cdr3_aa: CASSGRTGGGHEQYF

v_call: TRBV5-1
j_call: TRBJ1-1
cdr3_aa: CASSLDQLQGTEAFF

v_call: TRBV6-1
j_call: TRBJ2-5
cdr3_aa: CASPRDTGGTQYF

v_call: TRBV28
j_call: TRBJ1-5
cdr3_aa: CASSTSGIPRPQHF

v_call: TRBV9
j_call: TRBJ2-3
cdr3_aa: CASSVGSGGRDTQYF

v_call: TRBV10-2
j_call: TRBJ2-3
cdr3_aa: CATRTGNTDTQYF

v_call: TRBV5-4
j_call: TRBJ2-5
cdr3_aa: CASSLQREQETQYF

v_call: TRBV27
j_call: TRBJ2-1
cdr3_aa: CASSLRGLTYNEQFF

v_call: TRBV5-1
j_call: TRBJ2-3
cdr3_aa: CASSPPVAGAGDTQYF

v_call: TRBV6-6
j_call: TRBJ1-2
cdr3_aa: CASSYSAQDFGYTF

v_call: TRBV5-1
j_call: TRBJ1-4
cdr3_aa: CASSLGQQNEKLFF

v_call: TRBV4-1
j_call: TRBJ2-3
cdr3_aa: CASSQEGTYRGTDTQYF

v_call: TRBV18
j_call: TRBJ1-4
cdr3_aa: CASSMGPGSTNEKLFF

v_call: TRBV18
j_call: TRBJ1-1
cdr3_aa: CASSSVGGARITEAFF

v_call: TRBV7-2
j_call: TRBJ1-5
cdr3_aa: CASSLVRGAGEKPQHF

v_call: TRBV10-2
j_call: TRBJ2-1
cdr3_aa: CASSLGAGGVREQFF

v_call: TRBV18
j_call: TRBJ2-7
cdr3_aa: CASSPPLGLASYEQYF

v_call: TRBV28
j_call: TRBJ1-6
cdr3_aa: CASLREHSPLHF

v_call: TRBV4-2
j_call: TRBJ2-7
cdr3_aa: CASSQVGQGAYEQYF

v_call: TRBV7-9
j_call: TRBJ2-3
cdr3_aa: CASSFPLAEGTDTQYF

v_call: TRBV19
j_call: TRBJ1-5
cdr3_aa: CASSFTSRDNQPQHF

v_call: TRBV5-1
j_call: TRBJ2-2
cdr3_aa: CASSLGRPNTGELFF

v_call: TRBV5-1
j_call: TRBJ2-2
cdr3_aa: CASRQGTGELFF

v_call: TRBV7-2
j_call: TRBJ1-4
cdr3_aa: CASSLGPTGFSTNEKLFF

v_call: TRBV5-4
j_call: TRBJ2-3
cdr3_aa: CASSLRRGASTDTQYF

v_call: TRBV9
j_call: TRBJ2-7
cdr3_aa: CASSPSGTAGGEQYF

v_call: TRBV29-1
j_call: TRBJ2-4
cdr3_aa: CSADRGNIQYF

v_call: TRBV28
j_call: TRBJ2-6
cdr3_aa: CASGFGGAGANVLTF

v_call: TRBV2
j_call: TRBJ2-1
cdr3_aa: CASSERLGGGNNEQFF

v_call: TRBV7-7
j_call: TRBJ1-5
cdr3_aa: CAALREQGEGAQHF

v_call: TRBV7-9
j_call: TRBJ1-5
cdr3_aa: CTRSNQPQHF

v_call: TRBV9
j_call: TRBJ1-2
cdr3_aa: CASSVASARDTHGYTF

v_call: TRBV7-6
j_call: TRBJ2-2
cdr3_aa: CASSLAPAGVMRELFF

v_call: TRBV19
j_call: TRBJ1-6
cdr3_aa: CATTSRQGRSSPLHF

v_call: TRBV11-2
j_call: TRBJ2-3
cdr3_aa: CASSLSLGGTQYF

v_call: TRBV28
j_call: TRBJ1-2
cdr3_aa: CASSSGPPNYGYTF

v_call: TRBV19
j_call: TRBJ1-5
cdr3_aa: CASRRDRGSNQPQHF